There are a few counts of the clone carrying this TCR beta chain. Its cognate antigen is unknown. Unmatched junction bases numbered 7, after V lost 0 bases and J lost 2 bases. There are 16 residues in the CDR3. Per germline, CDR1 DFQATT and CDR2 SNEGSKA (reference sequence). This record comes from a study of identical twins. Regarding the study as a whole: Models underestimated how often monozygotic twins shared out-of-frame TCR alpha. Fewer insertions marked abundant cord blood beta clonotypes; young adult naive trended weakly, memory not at all. A partial confounding effect on zero-insertion analyses could come from invariant MAIT and iNKT cells.

Template switching added a universal primer site; cDNA carried unique molecular identifiers. One entry per CDR3 protein, called by TCRdb with MiXCR from the 5' RACE reads. The table shows about 290,000 distinct CDR3 sequences, with less than 9.5% occurring only once. Another study also made use of these data, one on yellow fever vaccine responses in identical twins.

The TCR comes from a woman under 30 in good health. What was sequenced was CD8+ T cells sorted from blood. The V and J genes are TRBV20-1 and TRBJ2-1, with 7 bases matching TRBD1. The CDR3 sequence: CSARDWGTEAYNEQFF. CDR3 DNA: TGCAGTGCTAGAGATTGGGGGACAGAGGCCTACAATGAGCAGTTCTTC.